This TCR beta chain emerged from a study of T cell responses to AZD1222 COVID-19 vaccine. Trimming stripped 0 bases from V and 0 bases from J, with 15 bases between. Per the germline V gene, CDR1 is SGDLS and CDR2 is YYNGEE. The CDR3 totals 17 residues. Sequencing was performed with immunoSEQ multiplex PCR; in TCRdb, only in-frame clones are kept and a portion is missing. This sample has around 130,000 clones, with approximately 93% found just once. The rearrangement uses TRBV9 and TRBJ1-1; a weak D match, TRBD1 (5 bases). This specimen was peripheral blood, taken on day 0 of AZD1222 vaccination. This sequence was found in an adult in good health. As DNA, the CDR3 is TGTGCCAGCAGCGTAGAGCCCGGAGGGGCTATGAACACTGAAGCTTTCTTT. It codes for CASSVEPGGAMNTEAFF.